This TCR beta chain derives from a study of T cells in Graves' hyperthyroidism and ophthalmopathy. This CDR3 is 15 amino acids long. V shed 3 bases and J 6 bases; nucleotides not matched to a gene: 7. Germline loops: CDR1 SGDLS, CDR2 YYNGEE. Regions amplified from RNA transcripts were the TCR beta CDR3 regions. With the HTBI primer set, the TCR CDR3 went through a first round of RT-PCR. MiXCR, applied by TCRdb to the multiplex PCR reads, yields one record per CDR3 protein. The sample lists about 420,000 distinct CDR3 sequences, roughly 14% occurring once. V is TRBV9 and J is TRBJ1-4, with 8 bases that match TRBD1. The sequenced sample consisted of blood. This TCR came from a woman between 18 and 29 years old with Graves' hyperthyroidism. Written as DNA, the CDR3 is TGTGCCAGCAGCGCCCTTGGGGGACAGGATGAAAAACTGTTTTTT. Its translation is CASSALGGQDEKLFF.